This record looks at one T cell receptor beta chain sequence and its context. Antigen: not known. The sample comes from a study of PD-1 blockade in classical Hodgkin lymphoma. Deletions cut 1 base from V and 7 bases from J, with 11 bases between. The germline CDR1 and CDR2 sequences are LGHNA and YNFKEQ. CDR3 length: 14 residues. Profiled with immunoSEQ multiplex PCR; TCRdb holds only in-frame clones, not every one. The table records fewer than 110,000 clones, approximately 90% of them present only once. Each patient experienced a relapse that followed autologous stem cell transplantation, and brentuximab vedotin exposure varied. Study-wide points: Complete responders entered with baseline diversity on par with newly diagnosed patients, the results showed. Compared with baseline, CD4+ but not CD8+ TCR diversity had risen significantly by C4D1. Newly diagnosed patients had baseline TCR diversity that was reportedly lower than that of healthy donors.

This chain links TRBV4-2 with TRBJ1-5; no clear D gene. This specimen was peripheral blood mononuclear cells (PBMCs), taken before the second cycle of nivolumab. This clonotype originated in a human donor with classical Hodgkin lymphoma. The CDR3 is CASSQGTGRQPQHF. CDR3 bases: TGTGCCAGCAGCCAAGGGACGGGGAGACAGCCCCAGCATTTT.